This T cell receptor beta chain emerged from a study of cytotoxic CD8 clonotypes in ibrutinib-treated CLL. Across the study: Response specimens were obtained following a median treatment duration of approximately 11 months, with a range of 6 to 36. General observations from the study: Treatment left the uncommon public clonotypes either contracted or stable in frequency.

Cryopreserved PBMCs provided about 2 micrograms of genomic DNA for the TCR beta libraries. Sequenced by immunoSEQ multiplex PCR; TCRdb stores in-frame clones only, minus some. In the table there are 160,000 or so clones, less than 85% of which are singletons. Germline V gene lookup returns CDR1 SQVTM and CDR2 ANQGSEA. Trimming cost V 1 base and J 6 bases; bases outside gene matches: 8. The CDR3 covers 14 residues. About this clone: The antigen is unknown.

Sequenced material: PBMCs, taken after 24 months of ibrutinib treatment. J is TRBJ1-1 and V is TRBV29-1, with 7 bases identical to TRBD1. The receptor comes from a human donor with chronic lymphocytic leukemia. The CDR3 coding sequence is TGCAGCGTTGAAGTTCAGGACAGGCGACCTGAAGCTTTCTTT. It codes for CSVEVQDRRPEAFF.